A single sample gave rise to the 11 T cell receptor beta chains below, sequenced in a study of cytomegalovirus exposure and HLA in healthy donors. PCR involved 60 Vbeta and 13 Jbeta primers. TCRdb's table, derived via immunoSEQ multiplex PCR, lists solely in-frame clones and lacks some. The table has roughly 23,000 clones, about 77% seen once. The sequenced material came from PBMCs. Receptor source: a man between 60 and 75 years old in good health and CMV-seronegative.

This clone has only a few counts. The chain is built from TRBV2 and TRBJ1-1, with 7 bases lining up with TRBD1. The CDR3 consists of 13 residues. Germline V lookup: CDR1 SNHLY, CDR2 FYNNEI. Trimming took 3 bases from V and 4 from J; bases not matched to a gene: 2. CDR3 coding DNA: TGTGCCAGCAGTGACAGGGGGAGCACTGAAGCTTTCTTT. It specifies CASSDRGSTEAFF.

The genes are TRBV19 and TRBJ2-1, with 9 positions matching TRBD2. This CDR3 contains 18 residues. J lost 4 bases, V lost 3 bases, and 13 bases had no gene match. The germline CDR1 and CDR2 sequences are LNHDA and SQIVND (reference sequence). CDR3 in amino acids: CASSIQWLAGTSYNEQFF. The CDR3 nucleotides read TGTGCCAGTAGTATTCAATGGCTAGCGGGAACTAGTTACAATGAGCAGTTCTTC.

For this clone: An end of the junction does not agree with germline; a read error may underlie this. This chain links TRBV7-7 with TRBJ1-2, with 7 nucleotides matching TRBD1. The CDR3 extends over 20 amino acids. The germline gives CDR1 SSHAT, CDR2 FNYEAQ (reference sequence). In DNA, the CDR3 is TGTGCTAGCAGCTTAGCGGAGGGAAAGGGGGCCGGAACTTCAGGCTATGGCTACACCTTC. Translation: CASSLAEGKGAGTSGYGYTF.

The chain joins TRBV18 to TRBJ2-1, with 9 bases fitting TRBD2. V gave up 0 bases and J gave up 10 bases; unmatched junction bases: 4. The CDR3 length is 14 residues. Looked up from germline, CDR1 is KGHSH and CDR2 is LQKENI. CDR3 sequence: CASSPPAGGWEQFF. The CDR3 DNA is TGTGCCAGCTCACCACCGGCGGGAGGGTGGGAGCAGTTCTTC.

This sequence joins TRBV30 and TRBJ2-7; 10 bases agree with TRBD2. CDR3 size: 13 residues. The germline V gene has CDR1 GTSNPN and CDR2 SVGIG (reference sequence). The junction had 7 bases not matched to a gene; V was cut back by 4 bases and J by 7 bases. DNA of the CDR3: TGTGCCTGGAACAGCGGGAGGGCCGGAGAGCAGTACTTC. Translation gives CAWNSGRAGEQYF.

This chain joins TRBV5-6 and TRBJ2-7, with TRBD2 matching 9 bases. Looked up from germline, CDR1 is SGHDT and CDR2 is YYEEEE. The CDR3 is 16 amino acids. J was trimmed by 3 bases and V by 4 bases; bases with no gene match: 11. For the CDR3, the DNA is TGTGCCAGCAGCGTCGGGTCTCTAGCGGGGCTCTACGAGCAGTACTTC. Translation: CASSVGSLAGLYEQYF.

In its sample, this clone was seen a few times. The V gene is TRBV5-1, the J gene TRBJ2-2, with 12 bases lining up with TRBD2. The CDR3 is 16 residues long. The trim removed 4 bases at V and 3 bases at J, leaving 4 bases unmatched. CDR1 and CDR2 from the germline V gene are SGHRS and YFSETQ. The CDR3 loop is CASSPRTSGDTGELFF. The CDR3 DNA reads as TGCGCCAGCAGCCCCCGGACTAGCGGGGACACCGGGGAGCTGTTTTTT.

This clone was recorded a few times. The rearrangement links TRBV7-8 to TRBJ2-7; D may be TRBD1 (5 bases). In germline, CDR1 is SGHVS, CDR2 FQNEAQ. The length of the CDR3 is 14 residues. The V end was cut by 0 bases, the J end by 7 bases, with 13 bases between. The CDR3 coding sequence is TGTGCCAGCAGCTTAGCGGGCTCGTACAGGGAGCAGTACTTC. It codes for CASSLAGSYREQYF.

The genes are TRBV5-4 and TRBJ1-2, with a weak D call TRBD1 (5 bases). The V gene's germline CDR1 is SGHNT and CDR2 YYREEE (reference sequence). V gave up 3 bases and J gave up 0 bases, with 9 bases separating them. The CDR3 consists of 14 residues. The CDR3 nucleotides are TGTGCCAGCAGCTGGCCAGGGACTAACTATGGCTACACCTTC. As protein: CASSWPGTNYGYTF.

V and J are TRBV7-2 and TRBJ2-7; TRBD2 matches at 14 bases. The CDR3 has 15 amino acids. The V gene end was trimmed by 4 bases and the J gene end by 3 bases; junction bases not matched to a gene: 2. CDR1 is SGHTA, CDR2 FQGNSA, per germline. The CDR3 bases are TGTGCCAGCAGCTCGGGGACTAGCGGGAGCTACGAGCAGTACTTC. Translating it yields CASSSGTSGSYEQYF. Full variable domain (missing parts from reference TRBV7-2 and TRBJ2-7): GAGVSQSPSNKVTEKGKDVELRCDPISGHTALYWYRQSLGQGLEFLIYFQGNSAPDKSGLPSDRFSAERTGGSVSTLTIQRTQQEDSAVYLCASSSGTSGSYEQYFGPGTRLTVT.

J is TRBJ1-4 and V is TRBV15; weak D call: TRBD1 (5 bases). V was shortened by 1 base and J by 13 bases, with 16 bases between the two germline ends. The CDR3 runs 14 residues. The V gene's germline CDR1 is LNHNV and CDR2 YYDKDF (reference sequence). The DNA for the CDR3 is TGTGCCACCAGCAGAGGACGACTCCGAAGGGGACTGTTTTTT. Amino acid sequence: CATSRGRLRRGLFF.